The 10 T cell receptor beta chains given below trace back to one sample, sequenced in a study of blood T cell repertoires in COVID-19. Method: immunoSEQ multiplex PCR; TCRdb's copy keeps in-frame clones and lacks some. The sample records about 100,000 clones, roughly 84% being singletons. Source material: peripheral blood. The source is a young man in a cohort sampled during active COVID-19.

This clone was recorded only once. The chain combines TRBV7-9 with TRBJ1-1, with D unresolved. This CDR3 is built from 14 residues. From germline, CDR1 is SEHNR and CDR2 FQNEAQ (reference sequence). Trimming took 5 bases from V and 1 from J, leaving 11 bases between them. The chain's CDR3 is CASSRLGANTEAFF. The DNA for the CDR3 is TGTGCCAGCAGCCGACTGGGAGCGAACACTGAAGCTTTCTTT.

The rearrangement joins TRBV24-1 to TRBJ2-1; no reliable D call. V lost 4 bases, J lost 5 bases, and 11 bases lay in between. Per germline, CDR1 KGHDR and CDR2 SFDVKD. The CDR3 is 14 amino acids. Here the CDR3 reads CATSDRGWDNEQFF. The CDR3 DNA reads TGTGCCACCAGTGACCGAGGATGGGACAATGAGCAGTTCTTC.

The V call is TRBV5-1, the J call TRBJ1-2; 10 bases align to TRBD1. This CDR3 comprises 15 residues. V lost 3 bases and J lost 4; bases outside the gene matches: 6. The germline V gene encodes CDR1 SGHRS and CDR2 YFSETQ. This CDR3 reads CASSYRQGAGYGYTF. CDR3 coding DNA: TGCGCCAGCAGCTACCGACAGGGGGCGGGCTATGGCTACACCTTC.

J is TRBJ2-3 and V is TRBV15; 15 positions match TRBD2. The V and J ends lost 0 bases and 5 bases, in that order; junction bases with no gene match: 6. Per germline, CDR1 LNHNV and CDR2 YYDKDF (reference sequence). CDR3 size: 18 residues. The CDR3 spells CATSRDQGLAGGLDTQYF. DNA of the CDR3: TGTGCCACCAGCAGAGATCAAGGACTAGCGGGGGGGTTAGATACGCAGTATTTT.

V usage is TRBV4-1 and J usage is TRBJ1-5; D may be TRBD1 (6 bases). Trimming took 0 bases from V and 4 from J, leaving 13 bases between them. Looked up from germline, CDR1 is MGHRA and CDR2 is YSYEKL. The CDR3 sequence is 16 residues long. The CDR3 sequence is CASSQDPGQRNQPQHF. CDR3 in DNA: TGCGCCAGCAGCCAAGACCCGGGACAAAGAAATCAGCCCCAGCATTTT.

The chain links TRBV5-8 to TRBJ2-3, with D possibly being TRBD1 (6 bases). Trimming took off 5 bases at V and 3 bases at J, with 16 bases between the two ends. CDR1 is SGHTS and CDR2 is YDEGEE in the germline V gene. CDR3 length: 15 residues. As DNA, the CDR3 is TGTGCCAGCAGTTTGAACCTTGGACAGACAGATACGCAGTATTTT. It is translated as CASSLNLGQTDTQYF.

V usage is TRBV6-6 and J usage is TRBJ1-6; D possibly corresponds to TRBD1 (5 bases). This CDR3 has 15 residues. Trimming left V 5 bases short and J 7 bases short, with 15 bases between. CDR1 MNHNY and CDR2 SVGAGI come from the germline V gene (reference sequence). The CDR3 reads CASSMGQGTNSPLHF. The CDR3, as DNA: TGTGCCAGCAGTATGGGTCAGGGAACAAATTCACCCCTCCACTTT.

The chain has TRBV9 and TRBJ1-2; D gene unclear. Deletions cut 4 bases from V and 5 bases from J, with 15 bases between. Looked up from germline, CDR1 is SGDLS and CDR2 is YYNGEE. This CDR3 comprises 14 residues. The chain's CDR3 is CASSPARENYGYTF. CDR3 coding DNA: TGTGCCAGCAGCCCCGCCCGGGAAAATTATGGCTACACCTTC.

This clone was seen a single time. The chain joins TRBV15 to TRBJ2-2; D is ambiguous. Per the germline V gene, CDR1 is LNHNV and CDR2 is YYDKDF (reference sequence). The V end lost 0 bases, the J end lost 1 base, and 6 bases lay between the germline ends. The CDR3 loop spans 15 amino acids. CDR3 sequence reads: CATSRDTRNTGELFF. CDR3 sequence (DNA): TGTGCCACCAGCAGAGATACACGGAACACCGGGGAGCTGTTTTTT.

The rearrangement links TRBV3-1 (or the pseudogene TRBV3-2) to TRBJ2-7; 8 bases are shared with TRBD1. V shed 4 bases and J 6 bases; nucleotides not matched to a gene: 11. This CDR3 is built from 15 residues. Germline assignment: CDR1 LGHDT and CDR2 YNNKEL (reference sequence). This CDR3 reads CASSPEGQGITEQYF. CDR3 DNA: TGTGCCAGCAGCCCAGAAGGACAGGGTATAACCGAGCAGTACTTC.